There are a few counts of the clone carrying this T cell receptor beta chain. The data originate from a study of CD8+ T cells in alopecia areata. The ends lost 4 bases at V and 0 bases at J; junction bases unmatched: 9. The CDR3 length is 16 residues. From germline, CDR1 is SGDLS and CDR2 YYNGEE. Sequencing templates came from extracted RNA that was reverse transcribed into cDNA. Clones were read by immunoSEQ multiplex PCR, and TCRdb kept only the in-frame ones, dropping some. The sample has 150,000 to 200,000 clones, 63% seen once. This clonotype was obtained from a human donor with alopecia areata. This chain connects TRBV9 to TRBJ1-1, with 7 bases fitting TRBD1. Sequenced here: CD4+ T cells sorted from blood, sampled at week 0. The CDR3 is CASSPRGGQMNTEAFF. The CDR3, as DNA: TGTGCCAGCAGCCCCCGTGGGGGACAGATGAACACTGAAGCTTTCTTT. Full variable domain (rest looked up from reference TRBV9 and TRBJ1-1): DSGVTQTPKHLITATGQRVTLRCSPRSGDLSVYWYQQSLDQGLQFLIQYYNGEERAKGNILERFSAQQFPDLHSELNLSSLELGDSALYFCASSPRGGQMNTEAFFGQGTRLTVV.